These 5 T cell receptor beta chains originate from one sample sequenced in a study of shared clonotypes between healthy human individuals. The data were produced by immunoSEQ multiplex PCR, yet TCRdb's version contains in-frame clones alone and is incomplete. This sample has roughly 1,100,000 clones, with roughly 80% found just once. Sequences were obtained from memory CD4+ T cells sorted from blood. Subset indicated: CD45RA-negative fraction. These receptors were obtained from a man younger than 35 in good health.

This CDR3 reads CSVVTGYNQPQHF. The CDR3 bases are TGCAGCGTTGTGACAGGTTACAATCAGCCCCAGCATTTT. The chain is built from TRBV29-1 and TRBJ1-5, with D possibly matching TRBD1 (6 bases). The CDR3 runs 13 residues. Germline V gives CDR1 SQVTM, CDR2 ANQGSEA. V lost 4 bases to trimming and J lost 3 bases, with 10 bases between them.

The chain combines TRBV19 with TRBJ2-7, with TRBD2 as a possible D gene (5 bases). Germline V gene lookup returns CDR1 LNHDA and CDR2 SQIVND (reference sequence). The V end was cut by 1 base, the J end by 7 bases, with 8 bases between. This CDR3 has 12 amino acids. The CDR3 DNA sequence: TGTGCCAGTAGTATAGTCCGAGGGGAGCAGTACTTC. Protein sequence: CASSIVRGEQYF.

V is TRBV6-1 and J is TRBJ1-2; 10 bases are a match to TRBD1. The CDR3 is 15 residues long. Germline V CDR1 and CDR2: MNHNS, SASEGT. V dropped 6 bases and J dropped 5; count of bases not matched to a gene: 9. The CDR3 region has the DNA TGTGCCAGCAGGTCCGATGGGGGACAGGGGTATGGCTACACCTTC. Translating gives CASRSDGGQGYGYTF.

V usage is TRBV9 and J usage is TRBJ2-3; 8 nucleotides match TRBD2. CDR3 length: 14 residues. Per the germline V gene, CDR1 is SGDLS and CDR2 is YYNGEE. V gave up 4 bases and J gave up 1 base; unmatched junction bases: 2. The DNA of the CDR3 is TGTGCCAGCAGCCTAGCGGGCCGCACAGATACGCAGTATTTT. Encoded protein: CASSLAGRTDTQYF.

In the case of this clone: Given a much more abundant clone one base away, this may be a read error. CDR3 sequence: CASSLRGGNQPQHF. The CDR3 DNA sequence: TGTGCCAGCAGCTTAAGGGGTGGCAATCAGCCCCAGCATTTT. The rearrangement joins TRBV11-2 to TRBJ1-5; tentatively, D is TRBD1 (5 bases). Trimming shortened V by 2 bases and J by 2 bases, and 7 bases separated the two germline ends. This CDR3 has 14 amino acids. CDR1 and CDR2 (germline): SGHAT, FQNNGV.